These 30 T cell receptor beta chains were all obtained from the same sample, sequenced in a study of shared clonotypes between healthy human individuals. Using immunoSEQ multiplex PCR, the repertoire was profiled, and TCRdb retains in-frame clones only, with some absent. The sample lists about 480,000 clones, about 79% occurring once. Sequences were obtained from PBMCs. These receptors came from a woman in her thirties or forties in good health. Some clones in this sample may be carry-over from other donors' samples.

The CDR3 loop is CASNPGQRGYTF. The CDR3, as DNA: TGTGCCAGCAACCCCGGACAGCGGGGCTACACCTTC. This chain uses TRBV2 with TRBJ1-2; possibly TRBD1 for D (6 bases). Per the germline V gene, CDR1 is SNHLY and CDR2 is FYNNEI. The CDR3 length is 12 residues. V lost 7 bases and J lost 8, with 14 bases in between.

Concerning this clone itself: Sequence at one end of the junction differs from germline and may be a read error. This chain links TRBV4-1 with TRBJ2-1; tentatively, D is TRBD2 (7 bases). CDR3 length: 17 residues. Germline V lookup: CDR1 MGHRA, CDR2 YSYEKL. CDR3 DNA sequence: TGCGCCAGCAGCCTAACCTACGGGGAGGGGGGGGCGAATGCGCAGTTCTTC. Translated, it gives CASSLTYGEGGANAQFF.

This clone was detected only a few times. CDR3 in DNA: TGTGCCAGCAGGGGACAGCCAACAAAATATGGCTACACCTTC. Residues: CASRGQPTKYGYTF. The V call is TRBV21-1, the J call TRBJ1-2; the table assigns TRBD1, which was not confirmed against the DNA. TRBV21-1 is a documented pseudogene. The CDR3 loop spans 14 amino acids.

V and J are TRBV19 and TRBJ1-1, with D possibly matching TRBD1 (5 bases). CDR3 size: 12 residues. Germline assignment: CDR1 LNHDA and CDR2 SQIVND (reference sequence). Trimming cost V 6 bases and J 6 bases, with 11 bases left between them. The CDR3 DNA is TGTGCCAGTAGCGATCGGGGGTCTGAAGCTTTCTTT. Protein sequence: CASSDRGSEAFF.

DNA for the CDR3: TGCGCCAGCAGTCAATCTGAGGACAGGGGGTCCTACGAGCAGTACTTC. It translates to CASSQSEDRGSYEQYF. The V and J genes are TRBV23-1 and TRBJ2-7; 10 bases are shared with TRBD1. TRBV23-1 qualifies as an ORF whose function is uncertain. CDR3 length: 16 residues. V shed 0 bases, J shed 1 base, and the junction held 3 bases outside the gene matches.

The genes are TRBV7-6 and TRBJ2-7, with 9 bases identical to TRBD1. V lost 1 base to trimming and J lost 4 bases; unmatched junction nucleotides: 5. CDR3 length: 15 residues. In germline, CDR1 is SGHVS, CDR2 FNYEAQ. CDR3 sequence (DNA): TGTGCCAGCAGCTTAGACAGGGGGCCCTTTTACGAGCAGTACTTC. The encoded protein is CASSLDRGPFYEQYF.

CDR3 coding DNA: TGCGCCAGCAGCCAGCAGGGGGGATCCTACGAGCAGTACTTC. Its translation is CASSQQGGSYEQYF. The V gene is TRBV4-1, the J gene TRBJ2-7; D possibly corresponds to TRBD1 (7 bases). The germline V gene encodes CDR1 MGHRA and CDR2 YSYEKL. The CDR3 contains 14 residues. V dropped 3 bases and J dropped 1 base, with 10 bases sitting between them.

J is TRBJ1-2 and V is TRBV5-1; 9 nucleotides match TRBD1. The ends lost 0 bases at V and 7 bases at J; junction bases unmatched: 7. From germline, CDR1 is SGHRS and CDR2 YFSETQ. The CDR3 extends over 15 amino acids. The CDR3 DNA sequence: TGCGCCAGCAGCTTGGCTGGACAGGGGAGAGGTGGCTACACCTTC. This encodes CASSLAGQGRGGYTF.

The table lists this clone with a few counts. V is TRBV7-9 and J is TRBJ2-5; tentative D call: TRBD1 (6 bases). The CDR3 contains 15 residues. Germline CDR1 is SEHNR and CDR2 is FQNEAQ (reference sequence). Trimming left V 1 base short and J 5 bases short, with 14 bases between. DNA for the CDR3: TGTGCCAGCAGCTTAGGGGACATTGGCCAGGAGACCCAGTACTTC. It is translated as CASSLGDIGQETQYF.

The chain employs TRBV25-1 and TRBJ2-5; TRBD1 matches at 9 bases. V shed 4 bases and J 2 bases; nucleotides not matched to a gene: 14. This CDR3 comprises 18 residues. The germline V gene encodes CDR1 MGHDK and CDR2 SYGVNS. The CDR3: CASSARRGQGVGQETQYF. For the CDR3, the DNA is TGTGCCAGCAGTGCCAGAAGGGGACAGGGAGTAGGGCAAGAGACCCAGTACTTC.

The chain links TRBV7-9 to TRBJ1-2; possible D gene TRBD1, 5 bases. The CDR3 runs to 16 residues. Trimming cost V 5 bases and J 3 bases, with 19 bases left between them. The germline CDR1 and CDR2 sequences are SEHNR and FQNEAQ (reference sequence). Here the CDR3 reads CASSAGSRATYYGYTF. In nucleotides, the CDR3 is TGTGCCAGCAGCGCAGGGTCCAGGGCGACTTACTATGGCTACACCTTC.

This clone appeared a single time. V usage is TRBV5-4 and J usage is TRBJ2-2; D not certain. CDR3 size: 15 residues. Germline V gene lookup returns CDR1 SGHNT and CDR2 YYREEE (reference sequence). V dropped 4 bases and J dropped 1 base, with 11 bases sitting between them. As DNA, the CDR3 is TGTGCCAGCAGCCCAAATCGGCAGAACACCGGGGAGCTGTTTTTT. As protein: CASSPNRQNTGELFF.

CDR3 in DNA: TGCGCCAGCAGCCTTTGGACTGAATACGAGCAGTACTTC. It yields the protein CASSLWTEYEQYF. This sequence joins TRBV5-1 and TRBJ2-7, with D possibly TRBD2 on 5 matching bases. The CDR3 is made up of 13 amino acids. Deletions cut 4 bases from V and 4 bases from J, with 12 bases between. Per the germline V gene, CDR1 is SGHRS and CDR2 is YFSETQ.

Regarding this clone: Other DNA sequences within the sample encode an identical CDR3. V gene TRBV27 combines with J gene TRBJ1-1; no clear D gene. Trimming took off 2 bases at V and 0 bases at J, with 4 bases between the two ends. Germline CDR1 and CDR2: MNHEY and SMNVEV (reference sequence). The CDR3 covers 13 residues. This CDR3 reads CASSLGLNTEAFF. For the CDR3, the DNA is TGTGCCAGCAGTTTAGGGTTGAACACTGAAGCTTTCTTT.

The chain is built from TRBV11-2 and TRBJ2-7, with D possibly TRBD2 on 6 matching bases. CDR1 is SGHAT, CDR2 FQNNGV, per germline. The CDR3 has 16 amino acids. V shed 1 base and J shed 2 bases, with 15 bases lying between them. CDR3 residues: CASSLGRAAGTYEQYF. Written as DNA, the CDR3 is TGTGCCAGCAGCTTAGGGCGGGCGGCGGGGACCTACGAGCAGTACTTC.

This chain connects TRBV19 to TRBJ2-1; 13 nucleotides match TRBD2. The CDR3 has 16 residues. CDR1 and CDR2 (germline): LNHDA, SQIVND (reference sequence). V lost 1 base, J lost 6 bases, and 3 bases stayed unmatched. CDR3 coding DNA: TGTGCCAGTAGTATAGTGGGGACTAGCGGGATCAATGAGCAGTTCTTC. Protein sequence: CASSIVGTSGINEQFF.

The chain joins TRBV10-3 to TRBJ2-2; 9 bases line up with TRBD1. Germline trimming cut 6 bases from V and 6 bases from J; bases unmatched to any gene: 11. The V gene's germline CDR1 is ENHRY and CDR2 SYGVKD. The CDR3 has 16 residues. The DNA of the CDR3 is TGTGCCATCAGAAAGACCGGGACAGGGTTATCCGGGGAGCTGTTTTTT. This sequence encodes CAIRKTGTGLSGELFF.

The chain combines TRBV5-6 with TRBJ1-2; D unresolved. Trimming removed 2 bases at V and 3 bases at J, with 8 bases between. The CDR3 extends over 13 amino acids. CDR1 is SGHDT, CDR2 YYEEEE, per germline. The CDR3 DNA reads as TGTGCCAGCAGCTTACCGCAGGACTATGGCTACACCTTC. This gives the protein CASSLPQDYGYTF.

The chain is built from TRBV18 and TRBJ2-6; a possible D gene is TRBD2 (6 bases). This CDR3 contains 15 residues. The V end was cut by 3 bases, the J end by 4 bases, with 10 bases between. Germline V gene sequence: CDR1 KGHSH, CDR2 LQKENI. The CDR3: CASSPAGGGANVLTF. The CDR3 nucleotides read TGTGCCAGCTCACCTGCCGGGGGAGGGGCCAACGTCCTGACTTTC.

The CDR3 loop reads CSVGTGGNTGELFF. DNA for the CDR3: TGCAGCGTCGGGACAGGGGGGAACACCGGGGAGCTGTTTTTT. V usage is TRBV29-1 and J usage is TRBJ1-3; 11 bases are shared with TRBD1. The J call is in doubt because the DNA end fits TRBJ2-2 better. Germline CDR1 is SQVTM and CDR2 is ANQGSEA. This CDR3 contains 14 residues.

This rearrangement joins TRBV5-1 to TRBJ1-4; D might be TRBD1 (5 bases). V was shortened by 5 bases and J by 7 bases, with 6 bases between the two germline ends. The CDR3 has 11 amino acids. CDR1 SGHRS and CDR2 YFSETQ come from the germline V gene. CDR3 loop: CASRGGEKLFF. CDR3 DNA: TGCGCCAGCAGGGGGGGTGAAAAACTGTTTTTT.

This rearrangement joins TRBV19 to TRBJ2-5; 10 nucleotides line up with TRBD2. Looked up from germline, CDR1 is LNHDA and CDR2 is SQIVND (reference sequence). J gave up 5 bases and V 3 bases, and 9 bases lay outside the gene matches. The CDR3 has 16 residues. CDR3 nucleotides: TGTGCCAGTAGTATCGGTCCTAGCGGGAGTATCGAGACCCAGTACTTC. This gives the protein CASSIGPSGSIETQYF.

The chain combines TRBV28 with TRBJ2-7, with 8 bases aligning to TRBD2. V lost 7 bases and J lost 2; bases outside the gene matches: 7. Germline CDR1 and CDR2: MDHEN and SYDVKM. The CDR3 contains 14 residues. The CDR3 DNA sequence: TGTGCCAGCATGTTTAGCGGGACTACCTACGAGCAGTACTTC. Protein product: CASMFSGTTYEQYF.

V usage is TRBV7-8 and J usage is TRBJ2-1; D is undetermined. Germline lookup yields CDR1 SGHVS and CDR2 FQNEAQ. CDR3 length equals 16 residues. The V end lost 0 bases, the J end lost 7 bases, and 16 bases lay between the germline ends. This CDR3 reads CASSLARLGPANEQFF. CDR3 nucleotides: TGTGCCAGCAGCTTAGCGAGACTGGGTCCCGCGAATGAGCAGTTCTTC.

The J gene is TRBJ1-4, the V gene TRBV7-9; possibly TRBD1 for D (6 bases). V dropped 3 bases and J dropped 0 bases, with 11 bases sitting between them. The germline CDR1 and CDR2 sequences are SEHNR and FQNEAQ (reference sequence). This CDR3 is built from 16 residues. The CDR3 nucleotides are TGTGCCAGCAGCTTGAACAGGGTTGCAACTAATGAAAAACTGTTTTTT. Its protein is CASSLNRVATNEKLFF. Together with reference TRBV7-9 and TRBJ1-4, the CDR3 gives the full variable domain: DTGVSQNPRHKITKRGQNVTFRCDPISEHNRLYWYRQTLGQGPEFLTYFQNEAQLEKSRLLSDRFSAERPKGSFSTLEIQRTEQGDSAMYLCASSLNRVATNEKLFFGSGTQLSVL.

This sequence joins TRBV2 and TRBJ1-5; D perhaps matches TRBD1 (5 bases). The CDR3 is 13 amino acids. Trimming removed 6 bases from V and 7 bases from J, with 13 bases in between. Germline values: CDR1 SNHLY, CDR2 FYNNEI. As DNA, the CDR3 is TGTGCCAGCAGGAAGGACACTTACCAGCCCCAGCATTTT. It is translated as CASRKDTYQPQHF.

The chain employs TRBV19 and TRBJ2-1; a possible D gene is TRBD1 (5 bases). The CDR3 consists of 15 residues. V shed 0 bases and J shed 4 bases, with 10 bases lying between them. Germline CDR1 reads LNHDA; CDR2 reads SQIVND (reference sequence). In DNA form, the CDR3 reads TGTGCCAGTAGTATAGATCTAGGGGCTTACAATGAGCAGTTCTTC. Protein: CASSIDLGAYNEQFF.

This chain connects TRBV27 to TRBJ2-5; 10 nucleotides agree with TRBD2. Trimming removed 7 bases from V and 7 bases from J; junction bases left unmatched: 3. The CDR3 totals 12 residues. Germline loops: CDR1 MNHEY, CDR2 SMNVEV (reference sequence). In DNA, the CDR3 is TGTGCCAGCACTAGCGGGAGTGGGACCCAGTACTTC. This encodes CASTSGSGTQYF.

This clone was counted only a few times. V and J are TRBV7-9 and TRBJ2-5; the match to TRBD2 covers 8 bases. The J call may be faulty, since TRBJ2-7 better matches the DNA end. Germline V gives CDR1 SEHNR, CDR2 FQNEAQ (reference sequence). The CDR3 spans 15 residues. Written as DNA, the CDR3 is TGTGCCAGCAGCCCTAGCGGGTTGAGCTCCTACGAGCAGTACTTC. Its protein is CASSPSGLSSYEQYF.

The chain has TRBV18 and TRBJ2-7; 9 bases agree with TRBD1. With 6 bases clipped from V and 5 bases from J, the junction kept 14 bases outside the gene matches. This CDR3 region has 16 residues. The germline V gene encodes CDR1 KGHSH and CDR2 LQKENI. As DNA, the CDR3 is TGTGCCAGCTCCCCTTCTTTACAGGGGGCGTGGAACGAGCAGTACTTC. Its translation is CASSPSLQGAWNEQYF.